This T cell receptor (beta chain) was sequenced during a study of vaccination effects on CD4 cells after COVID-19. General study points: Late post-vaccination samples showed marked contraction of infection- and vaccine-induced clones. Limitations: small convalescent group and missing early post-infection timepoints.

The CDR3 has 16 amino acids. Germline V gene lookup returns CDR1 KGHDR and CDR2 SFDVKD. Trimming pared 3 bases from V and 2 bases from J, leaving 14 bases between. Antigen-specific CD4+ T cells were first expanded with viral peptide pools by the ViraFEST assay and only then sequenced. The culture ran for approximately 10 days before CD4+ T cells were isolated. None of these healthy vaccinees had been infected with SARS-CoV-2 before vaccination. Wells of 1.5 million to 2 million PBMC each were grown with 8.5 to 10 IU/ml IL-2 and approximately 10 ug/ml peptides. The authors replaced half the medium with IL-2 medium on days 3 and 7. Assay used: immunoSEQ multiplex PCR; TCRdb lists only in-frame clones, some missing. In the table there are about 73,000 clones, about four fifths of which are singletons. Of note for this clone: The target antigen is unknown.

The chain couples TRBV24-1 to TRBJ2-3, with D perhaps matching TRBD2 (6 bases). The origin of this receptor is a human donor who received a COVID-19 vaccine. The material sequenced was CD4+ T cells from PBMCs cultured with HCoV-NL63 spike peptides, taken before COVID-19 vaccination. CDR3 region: CATSDRSSAYTDTQYF. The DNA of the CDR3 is TGTGCCACCAGTGATCGGTCTAGCGCCTACACAGATACGCAGTATTTT.